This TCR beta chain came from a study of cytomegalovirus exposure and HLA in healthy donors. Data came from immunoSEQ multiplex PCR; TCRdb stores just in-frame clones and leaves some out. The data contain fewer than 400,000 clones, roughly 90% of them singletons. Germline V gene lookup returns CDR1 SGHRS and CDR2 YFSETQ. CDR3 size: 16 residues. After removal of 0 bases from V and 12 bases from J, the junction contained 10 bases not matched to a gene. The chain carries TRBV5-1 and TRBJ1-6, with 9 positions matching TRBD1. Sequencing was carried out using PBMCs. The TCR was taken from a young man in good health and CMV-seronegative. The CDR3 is CASSLAGQGLMGPLHF. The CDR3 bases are TGCGCCAGCAGCTTGGCTGGACAGGGGTTAATGGGACCCCTCCACTTT.